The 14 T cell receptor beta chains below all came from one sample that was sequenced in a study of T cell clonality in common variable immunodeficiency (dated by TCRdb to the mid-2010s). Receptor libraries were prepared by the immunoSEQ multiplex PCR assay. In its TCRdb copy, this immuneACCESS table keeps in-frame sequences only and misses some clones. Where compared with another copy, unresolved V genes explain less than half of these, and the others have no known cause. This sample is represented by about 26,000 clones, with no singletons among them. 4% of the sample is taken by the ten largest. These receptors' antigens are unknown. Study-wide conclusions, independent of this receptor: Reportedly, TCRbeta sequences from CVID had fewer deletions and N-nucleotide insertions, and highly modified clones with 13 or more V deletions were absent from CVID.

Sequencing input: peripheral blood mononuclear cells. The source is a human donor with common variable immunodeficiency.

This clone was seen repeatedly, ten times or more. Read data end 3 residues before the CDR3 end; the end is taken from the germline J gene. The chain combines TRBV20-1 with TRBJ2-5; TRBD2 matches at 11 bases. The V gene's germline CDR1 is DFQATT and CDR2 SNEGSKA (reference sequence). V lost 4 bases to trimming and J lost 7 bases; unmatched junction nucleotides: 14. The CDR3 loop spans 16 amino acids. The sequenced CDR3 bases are TGCAGTGCTAAGGGTCTAGCGGGAGGAGGCCCTGGGACC. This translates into CSAKGLAGGGPGT. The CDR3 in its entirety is CSAKGLAGGGPGTQYF.

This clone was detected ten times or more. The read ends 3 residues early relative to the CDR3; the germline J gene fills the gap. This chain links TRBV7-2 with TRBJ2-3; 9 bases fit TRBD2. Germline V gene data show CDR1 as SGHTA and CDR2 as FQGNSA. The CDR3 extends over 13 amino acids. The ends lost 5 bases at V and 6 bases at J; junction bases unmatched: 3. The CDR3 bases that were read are TGTGCCAGCAGCGGTGGGACTAGCGATACG. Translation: CASSGGTSDT. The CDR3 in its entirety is CASSGGTSDTQYF.

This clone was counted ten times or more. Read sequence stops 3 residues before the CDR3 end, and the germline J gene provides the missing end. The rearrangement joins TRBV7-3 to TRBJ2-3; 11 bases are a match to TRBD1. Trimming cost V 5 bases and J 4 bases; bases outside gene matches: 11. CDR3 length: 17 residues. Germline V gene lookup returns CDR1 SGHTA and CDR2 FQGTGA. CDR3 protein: CASSRSGTGGEADTQYF. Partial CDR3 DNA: TGTGCCAGCAGCAGATCCGGGACAGGGGGAGAGGCAGATACG.

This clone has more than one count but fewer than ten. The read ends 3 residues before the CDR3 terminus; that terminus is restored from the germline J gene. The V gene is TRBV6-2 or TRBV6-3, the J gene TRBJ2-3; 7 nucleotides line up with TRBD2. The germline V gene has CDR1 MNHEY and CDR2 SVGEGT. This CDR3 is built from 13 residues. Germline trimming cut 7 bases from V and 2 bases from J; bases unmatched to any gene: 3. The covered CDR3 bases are TGTGCCAGCAATCTAGCGGTCACAGATACG. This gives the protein CASNLAVTDT. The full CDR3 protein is CASNLAVTDTQYF.

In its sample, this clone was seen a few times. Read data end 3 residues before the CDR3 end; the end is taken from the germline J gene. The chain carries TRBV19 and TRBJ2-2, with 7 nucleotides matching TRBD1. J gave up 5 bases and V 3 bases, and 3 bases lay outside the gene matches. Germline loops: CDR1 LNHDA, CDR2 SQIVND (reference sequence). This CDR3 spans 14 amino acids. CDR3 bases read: TGTGCCAGTAGTATTGGACAGGTTACCGGGGAG. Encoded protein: CASSIGQVTGE. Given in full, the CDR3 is CASSIGQVTGELFF.

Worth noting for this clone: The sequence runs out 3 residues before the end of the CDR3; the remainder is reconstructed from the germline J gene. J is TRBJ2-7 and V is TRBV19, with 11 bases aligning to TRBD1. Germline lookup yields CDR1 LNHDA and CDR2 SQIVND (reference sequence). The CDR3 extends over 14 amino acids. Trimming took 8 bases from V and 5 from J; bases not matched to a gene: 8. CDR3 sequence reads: CASHGQGAVDEQYF. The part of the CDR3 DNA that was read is TGTGCCAGTCATGGACAGGGGGCCGTCGACGAG. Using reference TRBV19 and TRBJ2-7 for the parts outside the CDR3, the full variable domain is DGGITQSPKYLFRKEGQNVTLSCEQNLNHDAMYWYRQDPGQGLRLIYYSQIVNDFQKGDIAEGYSVSREKKESFPLTVTSAQKNPTAFYLCASHGQGAVDEQYFGPGTRLTVT.

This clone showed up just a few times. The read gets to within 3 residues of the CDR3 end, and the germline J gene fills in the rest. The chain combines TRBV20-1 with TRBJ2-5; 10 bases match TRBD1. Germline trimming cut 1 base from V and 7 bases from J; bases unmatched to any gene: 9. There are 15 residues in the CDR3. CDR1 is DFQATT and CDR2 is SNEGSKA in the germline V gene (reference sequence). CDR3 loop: CSARVRTGGLRTQYF. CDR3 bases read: TGCAGTGCTAGAGTCCGGACAGGGGGATTAAGGACC.

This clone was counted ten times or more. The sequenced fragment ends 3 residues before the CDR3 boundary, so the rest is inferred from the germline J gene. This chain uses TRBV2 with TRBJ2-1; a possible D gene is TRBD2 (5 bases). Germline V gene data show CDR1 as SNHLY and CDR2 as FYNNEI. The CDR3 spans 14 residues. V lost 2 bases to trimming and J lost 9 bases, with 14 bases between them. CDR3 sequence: CASSELAAYGEQFF. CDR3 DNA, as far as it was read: TGTGCCAGCAGTGAACTAGCAGCCTACGGTGAG.

CDR3 DNA (partial): TGTGCCTGGAAGTATCCAGGGCGGGGTGAAAAA. Protein product: CAWKYPGRGEK. The entire CDR3 protein is CAWKYPGRGEKLFF. V is TRBV30 and J is TRBJ1-4, with a weak D call TRBD1 (5 bases). From the germline J gene comes the end of the CDR3, since the read stops 3 residues before it. Per the germline V gene, CDR1 is GTSNPN and CDR2 is SVGIG (reference sequence). Deletions cut 4 bases from V and 7 bases from J, with 16 bases between. The CDR3 has 14 amino acids. Full variable domain (outside the CDR3, taken from reference TRBV30 and TRBJ1-4): SQTIHQWPATLVQPVGSPLSLECTVEGTSNPNLYWYRQAAGRGLQLLFYSVGIGQISSEVPQNLSASRPQDRQFILSSKKLLLSDSGFYLCAWKYPGRGEKLFFGSGTQLSVL.

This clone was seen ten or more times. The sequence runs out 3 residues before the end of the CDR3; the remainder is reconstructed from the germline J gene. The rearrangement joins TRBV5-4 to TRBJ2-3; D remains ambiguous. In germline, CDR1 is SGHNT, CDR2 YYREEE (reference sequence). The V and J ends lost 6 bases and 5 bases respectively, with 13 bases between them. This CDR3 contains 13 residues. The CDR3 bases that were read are TGTGCCAGCACCCAACGGGTGGGAGATACG. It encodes CASTQRVGDT. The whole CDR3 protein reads CASTQRVGDTQYF.

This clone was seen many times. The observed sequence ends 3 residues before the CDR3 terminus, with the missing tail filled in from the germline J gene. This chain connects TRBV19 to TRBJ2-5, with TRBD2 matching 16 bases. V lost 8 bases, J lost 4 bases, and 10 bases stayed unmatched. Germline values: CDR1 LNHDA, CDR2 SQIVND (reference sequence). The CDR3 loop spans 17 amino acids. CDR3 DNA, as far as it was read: TGTGCCAGTTCCGGGACTAGCGGGAGGGCCGGTCGAGAGACC. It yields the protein CASSGTSGRAGRET. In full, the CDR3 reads CASSGTSGRAGRETQYF.

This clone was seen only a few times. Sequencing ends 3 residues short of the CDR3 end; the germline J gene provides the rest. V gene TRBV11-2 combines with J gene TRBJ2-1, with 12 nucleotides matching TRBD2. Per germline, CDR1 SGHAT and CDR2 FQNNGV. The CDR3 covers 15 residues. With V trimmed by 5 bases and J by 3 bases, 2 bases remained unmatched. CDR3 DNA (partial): TGTGCCAGCAGCCCGACTAGCGGGAGCTACAATGAG. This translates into CASSPTSGSYNE. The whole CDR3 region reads CASSPTSGSYNEQFF.

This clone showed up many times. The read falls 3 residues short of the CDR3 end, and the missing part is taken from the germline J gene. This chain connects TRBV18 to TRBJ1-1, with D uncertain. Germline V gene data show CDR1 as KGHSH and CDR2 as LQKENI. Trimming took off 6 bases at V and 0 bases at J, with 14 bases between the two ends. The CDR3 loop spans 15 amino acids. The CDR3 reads CASSTGLGMNTEAFF. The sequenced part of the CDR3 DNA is TGTGCCAGCTCGACCGGATTGGGCATGAACACTGAA.

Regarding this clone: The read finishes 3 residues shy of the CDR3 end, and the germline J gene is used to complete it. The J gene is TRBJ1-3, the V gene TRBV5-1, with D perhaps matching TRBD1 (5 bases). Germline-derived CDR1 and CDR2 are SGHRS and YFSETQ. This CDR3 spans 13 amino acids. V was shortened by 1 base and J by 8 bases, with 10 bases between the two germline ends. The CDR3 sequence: CASSLWGGYTIYF. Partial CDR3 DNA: TGCGCCAGCAGCTTGTGGGGCGGCTACACC.